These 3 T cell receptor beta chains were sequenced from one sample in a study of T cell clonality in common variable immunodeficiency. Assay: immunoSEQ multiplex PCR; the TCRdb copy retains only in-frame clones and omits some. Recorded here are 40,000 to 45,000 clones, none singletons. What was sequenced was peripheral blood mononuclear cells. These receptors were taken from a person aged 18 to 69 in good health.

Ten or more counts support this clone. Partial CDR3 DNA: TGTGCCAGCAGCGCAACTAGCGGGAACACCGGGGAG. It translates to CASSATSGNTGE. The whole CDR3 sequence is CASSATSGNTGELFF. The chain is built from TRBV12-3 or TRBV12-4 and TRBJ2-2; 8 nucleotides line up with TRBD2. The DNA ends 3 residues before the CDR3 does, and the rest of the CDR3 is filled in from the germline J gene. The CDR3 is made up of 15 amino acids. The junction had 4 bases not matched to a gene; V was cut back by 6 bases and J by 1 base.

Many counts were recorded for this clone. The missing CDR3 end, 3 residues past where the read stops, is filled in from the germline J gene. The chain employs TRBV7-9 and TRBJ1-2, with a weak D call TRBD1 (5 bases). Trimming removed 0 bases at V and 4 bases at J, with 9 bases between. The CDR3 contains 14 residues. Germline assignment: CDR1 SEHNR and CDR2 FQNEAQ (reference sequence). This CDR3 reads CASSLAEGVYGYTF. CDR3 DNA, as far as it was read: TGTGCCAGCAGCTTAGCGGAAGGGGTCTATGGC.

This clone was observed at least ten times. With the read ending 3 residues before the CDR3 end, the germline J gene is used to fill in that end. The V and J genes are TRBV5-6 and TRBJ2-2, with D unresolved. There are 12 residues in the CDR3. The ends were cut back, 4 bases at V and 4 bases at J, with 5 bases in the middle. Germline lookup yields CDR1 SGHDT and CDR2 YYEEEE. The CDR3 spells CASSLSTGELFF. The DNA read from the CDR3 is TGTGCCAGCAGCCTAAGCACCGGGGAG.